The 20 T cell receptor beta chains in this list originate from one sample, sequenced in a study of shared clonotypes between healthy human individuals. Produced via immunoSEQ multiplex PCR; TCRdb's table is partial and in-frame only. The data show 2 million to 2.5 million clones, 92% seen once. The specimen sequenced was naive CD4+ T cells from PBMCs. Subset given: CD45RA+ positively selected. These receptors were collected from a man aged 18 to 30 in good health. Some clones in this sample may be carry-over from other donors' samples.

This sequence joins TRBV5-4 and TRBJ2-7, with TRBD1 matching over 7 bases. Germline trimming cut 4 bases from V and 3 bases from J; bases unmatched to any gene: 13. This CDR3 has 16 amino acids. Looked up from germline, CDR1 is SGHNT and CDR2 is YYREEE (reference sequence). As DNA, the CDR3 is TGTGCCAGCAGCAGCCCCTTACAGGGGAGTGGCTACGAGCAGTACTTC. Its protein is CASSSPLQGSGYEQYF.

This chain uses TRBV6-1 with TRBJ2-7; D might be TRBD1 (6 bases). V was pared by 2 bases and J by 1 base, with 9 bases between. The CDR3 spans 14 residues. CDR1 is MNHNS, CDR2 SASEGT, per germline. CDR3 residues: CASSENGQSYEQYF. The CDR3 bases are TGTGCCAGCAGTGAAAACGGACAGTCCTACGAGCAGTACTTC.

As DNA, the CDR3 is TGCGCCAGCAGCCCGGAAGGGACTACCTACTACGAGCAGTACTTC. This codes for CASSPEGTTYYEQYF. The chain is built from TRBV5-1 and TRBJ2-5; 7 bases align to TRBD2. The end of the DNA fits TRBJ2-7 better, so the J call may be wrong. Germline CDR1 and CDR2: SGHRS and YFSETQ. CDR3 size: 15 residues.

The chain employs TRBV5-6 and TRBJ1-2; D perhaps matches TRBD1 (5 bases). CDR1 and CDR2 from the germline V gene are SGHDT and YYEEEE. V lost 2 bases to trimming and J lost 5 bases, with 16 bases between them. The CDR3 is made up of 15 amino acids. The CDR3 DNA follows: TGTGCCAGCAGCTTTGGCGGCAGGGAAGGATATGGCTACACCTTC. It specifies CASSFGGREGYGYTF. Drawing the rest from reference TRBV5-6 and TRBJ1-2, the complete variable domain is DAGVTQSPTHLIKTRGQQVTLRCSPKSGHDTVSWYQQALGQGPQFIFQYYEEEERQRGNFPDRFSGHQFPNYSSELNVNALLLGDSALYLCASSFGGREGYGYTFGSGTRLTVV.

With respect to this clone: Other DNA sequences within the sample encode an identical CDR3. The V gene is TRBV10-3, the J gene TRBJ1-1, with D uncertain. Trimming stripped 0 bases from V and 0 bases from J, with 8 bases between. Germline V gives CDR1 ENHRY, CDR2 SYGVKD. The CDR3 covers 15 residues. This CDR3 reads CAISESEVLNTEAFF. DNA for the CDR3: TGTGCCATCAGTGAGTCGGAGGTATTGAACACTGAAGCTTTCTTT.

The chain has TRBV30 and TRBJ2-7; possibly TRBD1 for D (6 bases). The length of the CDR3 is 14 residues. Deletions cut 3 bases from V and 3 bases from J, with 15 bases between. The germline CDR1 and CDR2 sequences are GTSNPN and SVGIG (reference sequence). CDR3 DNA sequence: TGTGCCTGGAGAATCACACAGGGCCACTACGAGCAGTACTTC. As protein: CAWRITQGHYEQYF.

The CDR3 reads CASSGGASDTQYF. DNA for the CDR3: TGTGCCAGCAGTGGGGGGGCATCAGATACGCAGTATTTT. The rearrangement uses TRBV28 and TRBJ2-3; D is perhaps TRBD2 (7 bases). The CDR3 spans 13 residues. The ends were cut back, 5 bases at V and 4 bases at J, with 10 bases in the middle. Germline CDR1 reads MDHEN; CDR2 reads SYDVKM.

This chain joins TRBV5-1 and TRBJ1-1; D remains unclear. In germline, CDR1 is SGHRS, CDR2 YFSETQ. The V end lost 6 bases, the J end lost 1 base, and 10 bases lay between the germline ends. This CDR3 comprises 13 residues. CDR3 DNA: TGCGCCAGCACCCAGGATCCGAACACTGAAGCTTTCTTT. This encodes CASTQDPNTEAFF.

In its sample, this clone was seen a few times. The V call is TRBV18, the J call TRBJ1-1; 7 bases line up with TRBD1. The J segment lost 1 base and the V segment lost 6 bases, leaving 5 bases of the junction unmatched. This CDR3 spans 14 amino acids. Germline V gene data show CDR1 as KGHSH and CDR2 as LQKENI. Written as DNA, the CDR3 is TGTGCCAGCTCCCGAGGGGGCCCGAACACTGAAGCTTTCTTT. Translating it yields CASSRGGPNTEAFF.

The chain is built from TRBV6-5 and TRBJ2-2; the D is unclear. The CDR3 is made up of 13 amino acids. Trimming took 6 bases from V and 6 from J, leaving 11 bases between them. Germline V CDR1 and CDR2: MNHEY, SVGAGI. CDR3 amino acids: CASSPGGSGELFF. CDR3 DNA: TGTGCCAGCAGCCCGGGCGGATCCGGGGAGCTGTTTTTT.

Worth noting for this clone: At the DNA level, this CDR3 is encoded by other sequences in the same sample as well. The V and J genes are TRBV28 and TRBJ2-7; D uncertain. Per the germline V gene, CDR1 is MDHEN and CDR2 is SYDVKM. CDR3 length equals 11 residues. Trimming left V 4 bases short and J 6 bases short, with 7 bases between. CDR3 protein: CASSSVREQYF. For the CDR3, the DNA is TGTGCCAGCAGTTCTGTCCGCGAGCAGTACTTC.

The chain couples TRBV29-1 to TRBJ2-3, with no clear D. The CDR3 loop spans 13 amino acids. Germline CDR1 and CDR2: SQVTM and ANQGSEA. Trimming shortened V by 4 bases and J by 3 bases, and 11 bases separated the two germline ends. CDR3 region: CSVVTHVTDTQYF. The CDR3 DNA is TGCAGCGTTGTTACCCATGTGACAGATACGCAGTATTTT.

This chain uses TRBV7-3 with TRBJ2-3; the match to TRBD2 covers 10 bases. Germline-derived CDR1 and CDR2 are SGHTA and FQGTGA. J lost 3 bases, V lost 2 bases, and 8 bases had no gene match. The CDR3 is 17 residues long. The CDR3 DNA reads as TGTGCCAGCAGCTTAGTGGCTAGCGGGAGTGGGACAGATACGCAGTATTTT. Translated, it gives CASSLVASGSGTDTQYF.

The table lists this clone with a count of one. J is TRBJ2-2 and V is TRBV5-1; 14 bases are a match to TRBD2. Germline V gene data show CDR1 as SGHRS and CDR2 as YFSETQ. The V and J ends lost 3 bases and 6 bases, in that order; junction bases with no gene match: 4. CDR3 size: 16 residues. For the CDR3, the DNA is TGCGCCAGCAGCTCGCCGGGACTAGCGGGAGCCGGGGAGCTGTTTTTT. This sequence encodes CASSSPGLAGAGELFF.

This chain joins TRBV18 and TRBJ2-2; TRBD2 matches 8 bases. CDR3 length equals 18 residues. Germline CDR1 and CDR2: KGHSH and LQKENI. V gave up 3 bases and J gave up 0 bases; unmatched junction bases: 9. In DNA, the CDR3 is TGTGCCAGCTCACCGACTAGCGCGACCCTTGCGAACACCGGGGAGCTGTTTTTT. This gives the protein CASSPTSATLANTGELFF.

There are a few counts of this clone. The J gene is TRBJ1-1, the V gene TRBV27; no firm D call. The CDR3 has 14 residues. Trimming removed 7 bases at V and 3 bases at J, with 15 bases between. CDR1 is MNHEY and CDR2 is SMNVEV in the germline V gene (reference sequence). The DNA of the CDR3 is TGTGCCAGCACCCAACGGTCGGGCTACACTGAAGCTTTCTTT. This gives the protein CASTQRSGYTEAFF.

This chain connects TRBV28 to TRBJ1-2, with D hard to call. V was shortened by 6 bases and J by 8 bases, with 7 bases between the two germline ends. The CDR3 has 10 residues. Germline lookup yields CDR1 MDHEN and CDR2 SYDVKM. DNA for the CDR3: TGTGCCAGCAGACGTCGGGGCTACACCTTC. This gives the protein CASRRRGYTF.

This CDR3 reads CASSTTGAGELFF. The CDR3 DNA follows: TGTGCCAGCAGCACGACAGGGGCCGGGGAGCTGTTTTTT. This rearrangement joins TRBV9 to TRBJ2-2, with TRBD1 identical over 8 bases. Germline V CDR1 and CDR2: SGDLS, YYNGEE. CDR3 length: 13 amino acids. The V gene end was trimmed by 4 bases and the J gene end by 6 bases; junction bases not matched to a gene: 2.

CDR3 sequence: CASSQDRDRNRFF. CDR3 nucleotide sequence: TGTGCCAGCAGCCAAGATCGGGATCGAAATAGGTTCTTC. The chain employs TRBV4-2 and TRBJ2-1, with a weak D call TRBD2 (5 bases). V lost 0 bases to trimming and J lost 15 bases, with 15 bases between them. This CDR3 is 13 amino acids long. Germline V gene data show CDR1 as LGHNA and CDR2 as YNFKEQ.

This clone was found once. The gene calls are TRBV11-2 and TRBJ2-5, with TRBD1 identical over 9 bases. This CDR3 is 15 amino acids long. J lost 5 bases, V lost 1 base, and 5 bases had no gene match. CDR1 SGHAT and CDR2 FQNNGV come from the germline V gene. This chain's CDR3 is CASSLGAGTGETQYF. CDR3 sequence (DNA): TGTGCCAGCAGCTTAGGGGCCGGGACAGGGGAGACCCAGTACTTC.